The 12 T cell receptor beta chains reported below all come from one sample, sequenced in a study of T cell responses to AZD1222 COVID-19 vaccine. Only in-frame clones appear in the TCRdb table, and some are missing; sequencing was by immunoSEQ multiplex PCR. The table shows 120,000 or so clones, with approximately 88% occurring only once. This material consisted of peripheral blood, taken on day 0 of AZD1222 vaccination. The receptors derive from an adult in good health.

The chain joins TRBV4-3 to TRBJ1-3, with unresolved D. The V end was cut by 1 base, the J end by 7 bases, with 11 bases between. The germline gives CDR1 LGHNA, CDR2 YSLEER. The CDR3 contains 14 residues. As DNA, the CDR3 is TGCGCCAGCAGCCAAGGGCCTCCTGCTAACACCATATATTTT. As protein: CASSQGPPANTIYF.

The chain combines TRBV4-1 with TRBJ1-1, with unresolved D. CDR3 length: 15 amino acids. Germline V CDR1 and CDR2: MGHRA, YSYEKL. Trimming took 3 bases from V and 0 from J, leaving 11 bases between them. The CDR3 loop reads CASSQMTSMNTEAFF. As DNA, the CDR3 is TGCGCCAGCAGCCAGATGACGAGTATGAACACTGAAGCTTTCTTT.

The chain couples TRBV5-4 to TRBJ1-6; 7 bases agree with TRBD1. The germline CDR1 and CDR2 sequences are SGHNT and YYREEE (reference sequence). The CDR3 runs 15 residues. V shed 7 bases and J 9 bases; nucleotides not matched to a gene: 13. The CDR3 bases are TGTGCCAGCGGCGCGGGGGGGGCAGGGGGTTCACCCCTCCACTTT. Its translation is CASGAGGAGGSPLHF.

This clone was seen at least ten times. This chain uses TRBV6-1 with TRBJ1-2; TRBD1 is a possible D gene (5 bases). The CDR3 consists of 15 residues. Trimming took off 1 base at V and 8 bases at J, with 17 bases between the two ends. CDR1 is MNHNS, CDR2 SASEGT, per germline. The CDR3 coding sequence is TGTGCCAGCAGTGAAGGAGAGTTTGGGGGAGAGGGCTACACCTTC. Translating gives CASSEGEFGGEGYTF.

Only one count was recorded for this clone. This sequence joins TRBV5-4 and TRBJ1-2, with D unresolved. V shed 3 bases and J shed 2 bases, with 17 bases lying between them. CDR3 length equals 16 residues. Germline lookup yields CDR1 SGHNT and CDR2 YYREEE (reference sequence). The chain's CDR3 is CASSYAVSTMNYGYTF. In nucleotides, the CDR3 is TGTGCCAGCAGCTACGCAGTCTCGACAATGAACTATGGCTACACCTTC.

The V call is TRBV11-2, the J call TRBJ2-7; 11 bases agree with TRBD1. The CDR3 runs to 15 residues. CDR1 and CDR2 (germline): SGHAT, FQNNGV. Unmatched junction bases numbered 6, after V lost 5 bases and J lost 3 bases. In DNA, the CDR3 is TGTGCCAGCAGCCTTCCGGGACAGGGGGGCTACGAGCAGTACTTC. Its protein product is CASSLPGQGGYEQYF.

The CDR3 region is CASSLGRSMNTEAFF. For the CDR3, the DNA is TGCGCCAGCAGCTTGGGACGGAGCATGAACACTGAAGCTTTCTTT. The chain joins TRBV5-1 to TRBJ1-1, with D uncertain. Deletions cut 0 bases from V and 0 bases from J, with 9 bases between. The CDR3 sequence is 15 residues long. Germline loops: CDR1 SGHRS, CDR2 YFSETQ. Together with reference TRBV5-1 and TRBJ1-1, the CDR3 gives the full variable domain: KAGVTQTPRYLIKTRGQQVTLSCSPISGHRSVSWYQQTPGQGLQFLFEYFSETQRNKGNFPGRFSGRQFSNSRSEMNVSTLELGDSALYLCASSLGRSMNTEAFFGQGTRLTVV.

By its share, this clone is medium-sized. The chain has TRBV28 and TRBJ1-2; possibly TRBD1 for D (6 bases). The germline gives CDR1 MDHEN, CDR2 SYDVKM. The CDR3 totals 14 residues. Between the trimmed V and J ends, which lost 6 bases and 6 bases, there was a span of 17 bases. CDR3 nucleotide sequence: TGTGCCAGCAGCCCAGCTGGGACATTTAATGGCTACACCTTC. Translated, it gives CASSPAGTFNGYTF.

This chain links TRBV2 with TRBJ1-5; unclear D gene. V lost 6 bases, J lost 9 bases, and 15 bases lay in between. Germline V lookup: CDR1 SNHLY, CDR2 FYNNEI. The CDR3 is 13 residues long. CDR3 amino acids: CASRQTTGLPQHF. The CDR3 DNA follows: TGTGCCAGCAGACAGACCACCGGGCTGCCCCAGCATTTT.

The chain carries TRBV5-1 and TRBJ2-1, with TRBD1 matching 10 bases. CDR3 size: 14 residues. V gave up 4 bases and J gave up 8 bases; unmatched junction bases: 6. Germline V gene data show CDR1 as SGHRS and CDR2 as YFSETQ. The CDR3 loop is CASSEDRGSDEQFF. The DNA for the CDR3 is TGCGCCAGCAGCGAGGACAGGGGGTCAGATGAGCAGTTCTTC.

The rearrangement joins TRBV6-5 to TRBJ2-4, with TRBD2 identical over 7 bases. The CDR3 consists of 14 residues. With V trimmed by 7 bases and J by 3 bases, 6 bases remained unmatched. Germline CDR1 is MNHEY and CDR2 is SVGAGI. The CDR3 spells CASMGRVVKNIQYF. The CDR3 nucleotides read TGTGCCAGCATGGGGAGGGTGGTCAAAAACATTCAGTACTTC.

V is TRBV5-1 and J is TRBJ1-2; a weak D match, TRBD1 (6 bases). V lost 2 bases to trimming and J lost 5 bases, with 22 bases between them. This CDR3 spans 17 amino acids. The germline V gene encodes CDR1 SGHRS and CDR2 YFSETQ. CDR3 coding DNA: TGCGCCAGCAGCTTAACGACAGGTACCCCGCCGATGTATGGCTACACCTTC. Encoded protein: CASSLTTGTPPMYGYTF.